A single sample is the source of the 21 T cell receptor beta chains below, sequenced in a study of blood T cell repertoires in COVID-19. Profiled with immunoSEQ multiplex PCR; TCRdb holds only in-frame clones, not every one. The repertoire holds about 180,000 clones, with 85% to 90% as singletons. The sample taken for sequencing was peripheral blood. All receptors derive from a man between 60 and 75 years old with COVID-19, enrolled during active disease.

This chain connects TRBV5-1 to TRBJ2-3; 7 nucleotides match TRBD1. This CDR3 contains 14 residues. CDR1 is SGHRS and CDR2 is YFSETQ in the germline V gene. The trim removed 4 bases at V and 2 bases at J, leaving 4 bases unmatched. The CDR3 nucleotides read TGCGCCAGCAGCACAGGGACAGTCACAGATACGCAGTATTTT. Its translation: CASSTGTVTDTQYF.

This clone appeared once. The chain employs TRBV7-2 and TRBJ1-1, with 9 bases fitting TRBD1. The CDR3 has 16 residues. Germline assignment: CDR1 SGHTA and CDR2 FQGNSA. The J segment lost 0 bases and the V segment lost 5 bases, leaving 7 bases of the junction unmatched. CDR3 bases: TGTGCCAGCAGCCCACGACAGGGGGTACTGAACACTGAAGCTTTCTTT. This encodes CASSPRQGVLNTEAFF.

The chain combines TRBV29-1 with TRBJ1-2, with D perhaps TRBD1 (5 bases). V lost 6 bases and J 4 bases, leaving 24 bases between the germline ends. Germline V lookup: CDR1 SQVTM, CDR2 ANQGSEA. The CDR3 is 16 residues long. The CDR3 DNA reads as TGCAGCGTGGTTAGACCCACAGGAGCCCCTGTCTATGGCTACACCTTC. It encodes CSVVRPTGAPVYGYTF.

This clone has just one count. This CDR3 reads CASSPRLTGGTEAFF. The CDR3 region has the DNA TGTGCCAGCAGCCCCCGACTAACCGGAGGGACTGAAGCTTTCTTT. This rearrangement joins TRBV11-1 to TRBJ1-1; no reliable D call. The CDR3 is 15 residues long. Germline-derived CDR1 and CDR2 are SGHAT and FQDESV (reference sequence). The germline V and J ends were trimmed by 5 bases and 5 bases, with 18 bases remaining between them.

The gene calls are TRBV7-2 and TRBJ2-3, with a weak D call TRBD2 (6 bases). Trimming stripped 5 bases from V and 1 base from J, with 19 bases between. CDR3 length: 17 residues. Looked up from germline, CDR1 is SGHTA and CDR2 is FQGNSA. CDR3 bases: TGTGCCAGCAGCCCCAGACGCCGGACGGGGGGCACAGATACGCAGTATTTT. This gives the protein CASSPRRRTGGTDTQYF.

The chain joins TRBV7-2 to TRBJ1-2, with TRBD1 matching over 8 bases. V lost 3 bases and J lost 5; bases outside the gene matches: 8. There are 15 residues in the CDR3. CDR1 and CDR2 from the germline V gene are SGHTA and FQGNSA. This CDR3 reads CASSFPGGAGYGYTF. In DNA form, the CDR3 reads TGTGCCAGCAGCTTTCCAGGGGGCGCGGGTTATGGCTACACCTTC.

This chain links TRBV9 with TRBJ1-3; 7 nucleotides line up with TRBD1. The CDR3 runs to 16 residues. V was clipped by 0 bases and J by 2 bases; unmatched bases: 5. CDR1 is SGDLS, CDR2 YYNGEE, per germline. CDR3 DNA: TGTGCCAGCAGCGTAGAGCACAGGGGAGCTGGAAACACCATATATTTT. Translated: CASSVEHRGAGNTIYF.

The chain employs TRBV14 and TRBJ2-2, with 9 bases identical to TRBD1. Trimming took 2 bases from V and 7 from J; bases not matched to a gene: 5. CDR3 length: 15 amino acids. Looked up from germline, CDR1 is SGHDN and CDR2 is FVKESK. The CDR3 DNA is TGTGCCAGCAGCCAATGGACAGGGGTGGACGGGGAGCTGTTTTTT. As protein: CASSQWTGVDGELFF.

The chain employs TRBV19 and TRBJ1-6; D not resolved. V was shortened by 3 bases and J by 9 bases, with 15 bases between the two germline ends. CDR1 LNHDA and CDR2 SQIVND come from the germline V gene (reference sequence). This CDR3 has 15 residues. CDR3: CASSMDGSGISPLHF. The CDR3 DNA reads as TGTGCCAGTAGTATGGACGGTTCGGGGATTTCACCCCTCCACTTT.

The CDR3 loop reads CASSYGHSFTGELFF. The CDR3, as DNA: TGTGCCAGCAGTTACGGTCACTCTTTCACCGGGGAGCTGTTTTTT. The chain has TRBV6-2 or TRBV6-3 and TRBJ2-2; no reliable D call. V was pared by 2 bases and J by 4 bases, with 11 bases between. Germline loops: CDR1 MNHEY, CDR2 SVGEGT. CDR3 length equals 15 residues.

V and J are TRBV9 and TRBJ2-7, with D possibly matching TRBD1 (6 bases). CDR3 size: 15 residues. Germline CDR1 SGDLS, CDR2 YYNGEE. Trimming pared 0 bases from V and 2 bases from J, leaving 12 bases between. Here the CDR3 DNA reads TGTGCCAGCAGCGTAGAGGCAGGGGCCACCTACGAGCAGTACTTC. Translating it yields CASSVEAGATYEQYF.

The chain has TRBV2 and TRBJ1-4; possible D gene TRBD1, 5 bases. V was shortened by 9 bases and J by 0 bases, with 11 bases between the two germline ends. Germline CDR1 is SNHLY and CDR2 is FYNNEI. The CDR3 runs to 14 residues. CDR3 nucleotides: TGTGCCAGGTCGGACACCTCAACTAATGAAAAACTGTTTTTT. It is translated as CARSDTSTNEKLFF.

This clone was detected only a few times. This chain links TRBV4-2 with TRBJ2-7; D is possibly TRBD1 (5 bases). Between the trimmed V and J ends, which lost 3 bases and 3 bases, there was a span of 15 bases. The CDR3 loop spans 15 amino acids. The V gene's germline CDR1 is LGHNA and CDR2 YNFKEQ. The CDR3 nucleotides are TGTGCCAGCAGCCAGGCCCAGGGTGTAGGCTACGAGCAGTACTTC. This encodes CASSQAQGVGYEQYF.

The chain uses TRBV11-3 and TRBJ2-3; 13 bases are a match to TRBD2. The CDR3 is made up of 18 amino acids. V shed 4 bases and J 0 bases; nucleotides not matched to a gene: 7. Germline CDR1 SGHNT, CDR2 YENEEA. This CDR3 reads CASSSRGLAGYSTDTQYF. CDR3 nucleotides: TGTGCCAGCAGCTCCCGGGGACTAGCGGGATATAGCACAGATACGCAGTATTTT.

V gene TRBV15 combines with J gene TRBJ2-3; 11 bases are shared with TRBD2. The CDR3 totals 17 residues. V lost 1 base and J lost 2; bases outside the gene matches: 5. Per germline, CDR1 LNHNV and CDR2 YYDKDF (reference sequence). The CDR3 spells CATSRGGTSGSTDTQYF. The CDR3 DNA follows: TGTGCCACCAGCAGAGGCGGGACTAGCGGATCCACAGATACGCAGTATTTT.

The V gene is TRBV7-2, the J gene TRBJ2-3, with D hard to call. Looked up from germline, CDR1 is SGHTA and CDR2 is FQGNSA. Between the trimmed V and J ends, which lost 2 bases and 0 bases, there was a span of 9 bases. CDR3 size: 15 residues. The DNA for the CDR3 is TGTGCCAGCAGCTTACAATCAACTAGCACAGATACGCAGTATTTT. Translating it yields CASSLQSTSTDTQYF.

This chain joins TRBV5-6 and TRBJ1-5; D perhaps matches TRBD1 (5 bases). The germline V gene encodes CDR1 SGHDT and CDR2 YYEEEE. This CDR3 spans 15 amino acids. Trimming stripped 3 bases from V and 3 bases from J, with 13 bases between. The CDR3 bases are TGTGCCAGCAGCTCAACAGACAGACCCAATCAGCCCCAGCATTTT. Translated, it gives CASSSTDRPNQPQHF.

V is TRBV19 and J is TRBJ1-4; D possibly corresponds to TRBD1 (6 bases). CDR3 size: 16 residues. Germline CDR1 LNHDA, CDR2 SQIVND (reference sequence). V lost 5 bases, J lost 2 bases, and 15 bases lay in between. CDR3: CASSPTSQGTNEKLFF. CDR3 sequence (DNA): TGTGCCAGTAGTCCCACTTCTCAGGGGACTAATGAAAAACTGTTTTTT.

The gene calls are TRBV19 and TRBJ1-1; 11 positions agree with TRBD1. The germline gives CDR1 LNHDA, CDR2 SQIVND (reference sequence). J lost 5 bases, V lost 9 bases, and 8 bases had no gene match. CDR3 length: 14 residues. This CDR3 is CASLDRGRGTEAFF. In DNA form, the CDR3 reads TGTGCCAGCCTGGACAGGGGGCGAGGTACTGAAGCTTTCTTT.

As DNA, the CDR3 is TGTGCCAGTAGTTCCGGGACAGGGAGCTCCTACGAGCAGTACTTC. Amino acids: CASSSGTGSSYEQYF. J is TRBJ2-7 and V is TRBV19, with 9 bases lining up with TRBD1. Germline V CDR1 and CDR2: LNHDA, SQIVND (reference sequence). V shed 5 bases and J 0 bases; nucleotides not matched to a gene: 5. The CDR3 runs to 15 residues.

V and J are TRBV5-4 and TRBJ1-5, with 7 bases lining up with TRBD1. Germline assignment: CDR1 SGHNT and CDR2 YYREEE (reference sequence). The ends lost 4 bases at V and 7 bases at J; junction bases unmatched: 8. The CDR3 runs 14 residues. The CDR3 nucleotides are TGTGCCAGCAGCGCAGGGACAGTGGACCAGCCCCAGCATTTT. Its protein product is CASSAGTVDQPQHF.